These 21 T cell receptor beta chains were sequenced from one sample in a study of cytomegalovirus exposure and HLA in healthy donors. The PCR contained 60 Vbeta and 13 Jbeta primers. TCRdb's table, derived via immunoSEQ multiplex PCR, lists solely in-frame clones and lacks some. Found here are under 200,000 clones, 55% to 80% of them singletons; the top ten hold less than 5%. The sample comprised PBMCs. The origin of the receptors is a woman aged 18-29 years in good health and CMV-seropositive.

This clone has a handful of counts. DNA for the CDR3: TGTGCCAGCAGTTTAACCGCGGGAGCTTACTTAGATGAGCAGTTCTTC. Residues: CASSLTAGAYLDEQFF. The chain joins TRBV27 to TRBJ2-1, with TRBD2 identical over 7 bases. The CDR3 length is 16 residues. Trimming cost V 2 bases and J 8 bases; bases outside gene matches: 12. The germline V gene encodes CDR1 MNHEY and CDR2 SMNVEV (reference sequence).

J is TRBJ2-2 and V is TRBV7-2; D might be TRBD2 (6 bases). This CDR3 region has 16 residues. Trimming left V 6 bases short and J 6 bases short, with 20 bases between. CDR1 SGHTA and CDR2 FQGNSA come from the germline V gene. CDR3 region: CASRTLDYSKAGELFF. The CDR3 DNA follows: TGTGCCAGCAGAACTTTGGACTATTCTAAAGCCGGGGAGCTGTTTTTT.

The rearrangement links TRBV18 to TRBJ1-2; possibly TRBD1 for D (5 bases). This CDR3 is built from 14 residues. The V end was cut by 4 bases, the J end by 0 bases, with 9 bases between. CDR1 and CDR2 (germline): KGHSH, LQKENI. CDR3 nucleotide sequence: TGTGCCAGCTCACTTGACAGAACTAACTATGGCTACACCTTC. It yields the protein CASSLDRTNYGYTF.

The rearrangement links TRBV4-3 to TRBJ2-7, with 7 positions matching TRBD1. Germline CDR1 and CDR2: LGHNA and YSLEER. V was clipped by 0 bases and J by 3 bases; unmatched bases: 11. The CDR3 runs to 17 residues. The CDR3 DNA reads as TGCGCCAGCAGCCAAGAAGAGAGAGGACAGGCTATCTACGAGCAGTACTTC. The encoded protein is CASSQEERGQAIYEQYF.

The chain uses TRBV7-2 and TRBJ1-5; D perhaps matches TRBD1 (6 bases). The CDR3 is 15 residues long. Trimming removed 6 bases from V and 4 bases from J, with 16 bases in between. Germline V CDR1 and CDR2: SGHTA, FQGNSA. Here the CDR3 reads CASRQTGSENQPQHF. The CDR3 DNA sequence: TGTGCCAGCAGGCAAACAGGGTCAGAAAATCAGCCCCAGCATTTT.

This chain's CDR3 is CASSLVPQVNTEAFF. The CDR3, as DNA: TGTGCCAGCAGCTTAGTCCCACAGGTGAACACTGAAGCTTTCTTT. The chain is built from TRBV11-3 and TRBJ1-1, with TRBD1 as a possible D gene (5 bases). V lost 1 base and J 0 bases, leaving 9 bases between the germline ends. The CDR3 has 15 amino acids. The germline V gene has CDR1 SGHNT and CDR2 YENEEA.

A word on this clone: The sample has other DNA sequences that encode this CDR3 too. J is TRBJ2-1 and V is TRBV7-9, with D possibly TRBD2 on 5 matching bases. The CDR3 is 12 amino acids. V was pared by 5 bases and J by 6 bases, with 8 bases between. Germline CDR1 and CDR2: SEHNR and FQNEAQ (reference sequence). DNA of the CDR3: TGTGCCAGCAGCCCCGGAGGCAATGAGCAGTTCTTC. Translating it yields CASSPGGNEQFF.

The V call is TRBV7-9, the J call TRBJ1-2; tentative D call: TRBD1 (6 bases). CDR3 size: 15 residues. The V and J ends lost 1 base and 8 bases respectively, with 17 bases between them. The germline gives CDR1 SEHNR, CDR2 FQNEAQ (reference sequence). The CDR3 DNA reads as TGTGCCAGCAGCTTAGTAGTCCCCGGACAGTGGGGCTACACCTTC. Amino acids: CASSLVVPGQWGYTF.

The V call is TRBV6-5, the J call TRBJ2-7; D may be TRBD1 (6 bases). V was clipped by 9 bases and J by 1 base, with 13 bases between them. The CDR3 sequence is 13 residues long. CDR1 and CDR2 from the germline V gene are MNHEY and SVGAGI. CDR3 in amino acids: CASRTGSSYEQYF. As DNA, the CDR3 is TGTGCCAGTCGTACAGGGTCTTCCTACGAGCAGTACTTC.

The V and J genes are TRBV7-9 and TRBJ2-6; D remains unclear. The CDR3 sequence is 16 residues long. Germline CDR1 reads SEHNR; CDR2 reads FQNEAQ (reference sequence). Trimming removed 4 bases at V and 1 base at J, with 11 bases between. The chain's CDR3 is CASSYLQLSGANVLTF. In nucleotides, the CDR3 is TGTGCCAGCAGCTACCTCCAGTTGTCTGGGGCCAACGTCCTGACTTTC.

The V call is TRBV27, the J call TRBJ2-3; D is perhaps TRBD1 (6 bases). Germline assignment: CDR1 MNHEY and CDR2 SMNVEV (reference sequence). The V and J ends lost 7 bases and 2 bases respectively, with 13 bases between them. The CDR3 has 14 residues. CDR3 loop: CASKAGEYTDTQYF. CDR3 bases: TGTGCCAGCAAGGCAGGGGAGTACACAGATACGCAGTATTTT.

A few counts support this clone. The chain is built from TRBV7-3 and TRBJ2-1; 8 positions match TRBD1. Germline V CDR1 and CDR2: SGHTA, FQGTGA. The CDR3 is 14 amino acids. J gave up 8 bases and V 4 bases, and 7 bases lay outside the gene matches. DNA for the CDR3: TGTGCCAGCAGCTCCGGACAGGGTGGTGATGAGCAGTTCTTC. This translates into CASSSGQGGDEQFF. Combining the CDR3 with reference TRBV7-3 and TRBJ2-1 gives the whole variable domain GAGVSQTPSNKVTEKGKYVELRCDPISGHTALYWYRQSLGQGPEFLIYFQGTGAADDSGLPNDRFFAVRPEGSVSTLKIQRTERGDSAVYLCASSSGQGGDEQFFGPGTRLTVL.

The chain uses TRBV30 and TRBJ2-2, with 7 positions matching TRBD1. V gave up 3 bases and J gave up 6 bases; unmatched junction bases: 7. Germline V lookup: CDR1 GTSNPN, CDR2 SVGIG (reference sequence). CDR3 length: 14 residues. Written as DNA, the CDR3 is TGTGCCTGGAGGGGAACAGGGGCGGCCGGGGAGCTGTTTTTT. It translates to CAWRGTGAAGELFF.

This clone was seen only once. The V and J genes are TRBV25-1 and TRBJ1-1, with unresolved D. Germline V lookup: CDR1 MGHDK, CDR2 SYGVNS. Trimming pared 8 bases from V and 5 bases from J, leaving 6 bases between. The CDR3 runs 10 residues. The CDR3 DNA sequence: TGTGCCAGCCGGGGAACTGAAGCTTTCTTT. Protein product: CASRGTEAFF. The whole variable domain, remainder taken from reference TRBV25-1 and TRBJ1-1, is EADIYQTPRYLVIGTGKKITLECSQTMGHDKMYWYQQDPGMELHLIHYSYGVNSTEKGDLSSESTVSRIRTEHFPLTLESARPSHTSQYLCASRGTEAFFGQGTRLTVV.

The rearrangement links TRBV9 to TRBJ1-2; TRBD1 aligns across 7 bases. With V trimmed by 5 bases and J by 4 bases, 14 bases remained unmatched. The CDR3 consists of 16 residues. Germline V gene lookup returns CDR1 SGDLS and CDR2 YYNGEE. This chain's CDR3 is CASSTGDRETAYGYTF. DNA for the CDR3: TGTGCCAGCAGTACGGGAGACAGGGAGACCGCCTATGGCTACACCTTC.

The V and J genes are TRBV29-1 and TRBJ1-2; possible D gene TRBD1, 5 bases. Trimming took off 6 bases at V and 4 bases at J, with 12 bases between the two ends. Germline V gene data show CDR1 as SQVTM and CDR2 as ANQGSEA. This CDR3 spans 12 amino acids. The CDR3 DNA is TGCAGCGTCCGGGACTCAGGCTATGGCTACACCTTC. Protein sequence: CSVRDSGYGYTF.

The chain couples TRBV27 to TRBJ1-2, with 7 bases fitting TRBD1. CDR1 is MNHEY and CDR2 is SMNVEV in the germline V gene (reference sequence). The CDR3 runs 15 residues. With V trimmed by 1 base and J by 4 bases, 6 bases remained unmatched. The CDR3 region has the DNA TGTGCCAGCAGTTTATTCGAGGGGGCTCCCTATGGCTACACCTTC. This codes for CASSLFEGAPYGYTF.

The genes are TRBV7-6 and TRBJ1-1; D may be TRBD1 (6 bases). Trimming took 0 bases from V and 5 from J, leaving 22 bases between them. This CDR3 region has 18 residues. From germline, CDR1 is SGHVS and CDR2 FNYEAQ. CDR3 sequence reads: CASSLAGPVGGARTEAFF. Written as DNA, the CDR3 is TGTGCCAGCAGCTTAGCGGGACCGGTCGGGGGGGCGCGGACTGAAGCTTTCTTT.

This clone was detected a few times. This rearrangement joins TRBV7-9 to TRBJ2-7, with TRBD1 matching over 9 bases. The V segment lost 2 bases and the J segment 6 bases; nucleotides outside the gene matches: 2. CDR1 is SEHNR, CDR2 FQNEAQ, per germline (reference sequence). There are 13 residues in the CDR3. The CDR3 here is CASSLWTGAEQYF. CDR3 DNA sequence: TGTGCCAGCAGCTTATGGACAGGGGCCGAGCAGTACTTC. The full variable domain, in which reference TRBV7-9 and TRBJ2-7 provide the parts outside the CDR3, is DTGVSQNPRHKITKRGQNVTFRCDPISEHNRLYWYRQTLGQGPEFLTYFQNEAQLEKSRLLSDRFSAERPKGSFSTLEIQRTEQGDSAMYLCASSLWTGAEQYFGPGTRLTVT.

This chain uses TRBV7-8 with TRBJ1-1, with D uncertain. Trimming stripped 2 bases from V and 1 base from J, with 5 bases between. Per germline, CDR1 SGHVS and CDR2 FQNEAQ. The CDR3 has 13 amino acids. The CDR3 loop reads CASSLIGNTEAFF. The CDR3 DNA follows: TGTGCCAGCAGCTTAATCGGGAACACTGAAGCTTTCTTT.

The rearrangement joins TRBV10-1 to TRBJ2-1, with 10 bases lining up with TRBD2. Germline V gene sequence: CDR1 WNHNN, CDR2 SYGVQD (reference sequence). V dropped 6 bases and J dropped 8; count of bases not matched to a gene: 10. This CDR3 has 15 amino acids. DNA for the CDR3: TGCGCCAGCAGCAACTGGGCCAGCGGGAGGGATGAGCAGTTCTTC. Amino acid sequence: CASSNWASGRDEQFF.